Described below is a single T cell receptor beta chain sequence and its context. As yet, its antigen is unknown. The sample comes from a study of radiotherapy plus CTLA-4 blockade in lung cancer. Findings and limits, study-wide: Early shifts in blood T cell clones, with interferon-beta, reportedly predicted response best. Some TCR clones had been derived from tumors. These clones expanded in peripheral blood after radiotherapy plus ipilimumab.

Germline CDR1 is LNHDA and CDR2 is SQIVND (reference sequence). Trimming removed 6 bases from V and 7 bases from J, with 13 bases in between. CDR3 length: 12 residues. TCRdb's table, derived via immunoSEQ multiplex PCR, lists solely in-frame clones and lacks some. The sample yields tens of thousands of clones, about 73% seen once. The receptor was derived from a human donor with non-small cell lung cancer who had stable disease on radiotherapy plus ipilimumab. The sequencing here drew on peripheral blood, taken from a patient treated with radiotherapy plus ipilimumab. V usage is TRBV19 and J usage is TRBJ2-7, with a tentative D call TRBD1 (6 bases). CDR3 in amino acids: CASSPRGGEQYF. The CDR3 DNA reads TGTGCCAGTAGCCCCAGGGGTGGTGAGCAGTACTTC.